This TCR beta chain was obtained from a study of blood T cells in healthy people across ages. Study results and caveats: Donor CMV status was unknown, possibly confounding expanded clonotype changes.

This clonotype occurred many times. Antigen unknown. Trimming removed 6 bases at V and 8 bases at J, with 14 bases between. The CDR3 sequence is 14 residues long. PCR was performed a second time for about 7 to 11 cycles using a sample-barcoded 5' primer and a J-beta primer mix. Each CDR3 protein gets one entry after TCRdb re-called the 5' RACE reads with MiXCR. The sample includes 650,000 to 700,000 distinct CDR3 sequences, 32% seen only once; the top ten take approximately 15%. Sequencing was performed on blood. The TCR was taken from a woman of 80 years or more in good health. This chain uses TRBV12-3 or TRBV12-4 with TRBJ1-6; weak D call: TRBD1 (5 bases). The CDR3 coding sequence is TGTGCCAGCAGATCCGGGCTCAGGGATTCACCCCTCCACTTT. Translation: CASRSGLRDSPLHF.